This T cell receptor (beta chain) originates from a study of cytomegalovirus exposure and HLA in healthy donors. The PCR ran on 60 Vbeta and 13 Jbeta primers. TCRdb keeps only in-frame clones here, not all; method: immunoSEQ multiplex PCR. This sample carries about 130,000 clones, roughly three quarters of them seen once, and the ten largest clones take 2.5% to 3.5%. V lost 6 bases, J lost 6 bases, and 12 bases lay in between. Looked up from germline, CDR1 is MNHNY and CDR2 is SVGAGI (reference sequence). This CDR3 has 13 residues. Material for sequencing was PBMCs. The clonotype originates from a man aged 35-49 years in good health and CMV-seronegative. The J gene is TRBJ2-4, the V gene TRBV6-6; D is uncertain. The CDR3 coding sequence is TGTGCCAGCAGCAGACTGATTTTAAACATTCAGTACTTC. It encodes CASSRLILNIQYF.